This TCR beta chain was sequenced for a study of vaccination effects on CD4 cells after COVID-19. As to this clone: The antigen remains unidentified.

Whole-study results and caveats: Late post-vaccination, clones induced by infection and those induced by vaccine underwent marked clonal contraction.

Here immunoSEQ multiplex PCR was the method, and the copy in TCRdb shows in-frame clones only, minus some. The sample includes about 68,000 clones, around 80% of them seen just once. The CDR3 runs 14 residues. Trimming took 8 bases from V and 0 from J, leaving 11 bases between them. Germline V gene data show CDR1 as ENHRY and CDR2 as SYGVKD. ViraFEST expansion of antigen-specific CD4+ T cells with viral peptide pools preceded sequencing. The culture ran for 10 days, and then CD4+ T cells were isolated. Negative nucleocapsid antibody tests before and after vaccination confirmed no previous SARS-CoV-2 infection. Peptides at roughly 10 ug/ml and IL-2 at around 9.3 IU/ml were added to roughly 2 million PBMC per well. Half the medium was replaced with IL-2 medium on days 3 and 7.

This rearrangement joins TRBV10-3 to TRBJ2-1; D ambiguous. This specimen consisted of CD4+ T cells from PBMCs cultured with SARS-CoV-2 spike peptides, obtained before COVID-19 vaccination. The receptor's source is a human donor who received a COVID-19 vaccine. The DNA for the CDR3 is TGTGCCATCCTCCCCATTCTCTCCTACAATGAGCAGTTCTTC. It encodes CAILPILSYNEQFF.